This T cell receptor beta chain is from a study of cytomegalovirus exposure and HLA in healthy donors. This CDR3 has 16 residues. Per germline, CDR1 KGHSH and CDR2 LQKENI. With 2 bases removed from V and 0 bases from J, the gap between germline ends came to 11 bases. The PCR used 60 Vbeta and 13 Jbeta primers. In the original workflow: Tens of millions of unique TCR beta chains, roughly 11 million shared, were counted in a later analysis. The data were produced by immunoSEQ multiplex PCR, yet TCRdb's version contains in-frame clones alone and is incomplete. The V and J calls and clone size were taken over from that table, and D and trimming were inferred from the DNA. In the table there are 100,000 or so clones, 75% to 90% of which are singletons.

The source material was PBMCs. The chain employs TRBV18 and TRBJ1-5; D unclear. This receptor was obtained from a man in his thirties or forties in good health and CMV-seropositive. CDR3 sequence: CASSPSQINSNQPQHF. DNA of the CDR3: TGTGCCAGCTCACCATCGCAGATTAATAGCAATCAGCCCCAGCATTTT.